These 30 T cell receptor beta chains came from one sample sequenced in a study of T cells after yellow fever vaccination. Via MiXCR, TCRdb re-called the 5' RACE reads, giving one row per CDR3 protein. The table records just under 600,000 distinct CDR3 sequences, about 13% of them present only once. The starting material was PBMCs, obtained on the day of the yellow fever booster vaccination. The receptor set was obtained from a man in his thirties or forties who received the YFV17D yellow fever vaccine.

The CDR3 DNA sequence: TGTGCCACCAGCGATGTACGGGGGGGCACAGATACGCAGTATTTT. It is translated as CATSDVRGGTDTQYF. The chain uses TRBV15 and TRBJ2-3, with TRBD2 identical over 7 bases. Germline CDR1 and CDR2: LNHNV and YYDKDF (reference sequence). The CDR3 length is 15 residues. Trimming at V came to 5 bases and at J to 1 base, leaving 6 bases not matched to a gene.

The V call is TRBV19, the J call TRBJ1-5; TRBD1 matches at 7 bases. From germline, CDR1 is LNHDA and CDR2 SQIVND (reference sequence). The CDR3 is 13 residues long. After removal of 9 bases from V and 4 bases from J, the junction contained 6 bases not matched to a gene. CDR3 in amino acids: CASKETGNQPQHF. The CDR3 coding sequence is TGTGCCAGCAAGGAGACAGGGAATCAGCCCCAGCATTTT.

This rearrangement joins TRBV12-3 or TRBV12-4 to TRBJ2-1, with D possibly being TRBD2 (6 bases). The CDR3 has 15 amino acids. Trimming pared 7 bases from V and 7 bases from J, leaving 20 bases between. CDR3 amino acids: CASILGSGSLNEQFF. The CDR3 bases are TGTGCCAGCATCCTTGGGAGCGGGTCCCTTAATGAGCAGTTCTTC.

This clonotype was counted only a few times. The chain is built from TRBV29-1 and TRBJ2-2; D not certain. The ends were cut back, 7 bases at V and 5 bases at J, with 8 bases in the middle. CDR3 length: 11 amino acids. Per the germline V gene, CDR1 is SQVTM and CDR2 is ANQGSEA. The CDR3 DNA is TGCAGCGGAAGAGAGACCGGGGAGCTGTTTTTT. It translates to CSGRETGELFF.

The chain carries TRBV9 and TRBJ1-1; D is perhaps TRBD1 (5 bases). V lost 0 bases and J lost 8, with 14 bases in between. Germline lookup yields CDR1 SGDLS and CDR2 YYNGEE. This CDR3 has 14 residues. Here the CDR3 reads CASSVDLWHREAFF. In nucleotides, the CDR3 is TGTGCCAGCAGCGTAGATCTGTGGCACAGGGAAGCTTTCTTT.

The rearrangement uses TRBV18 and TRBJ2-1; 7 positions agree with TRBD1. Germline CDR1 KGHSH, CDR2 LQKENI. The V segment lost 5 bases and the J segment 10 bases; nucleotides outside the gene matches: 11. The CDR3 totals 14 residues. This CDR3 reads CASSLLRDSTEQFF. The CDR3 DNA reads TGTGCCAGCTCATTACTGAGGGACAGCACCGAGCAGTTCTTC.

In this sample, this clonotype turned up once. One end of the junction does not line up with germline, which may come from a read error. The CDR3 DNA reads TGCAGTGCTATACCCATATTCAGGGACGGGAACTACAATGAGCAGTCCTTC. It translates to CSAIPIFRDGNYNEQSF. V and J are TRBV20-1 and TRBJ2-1; perhaps D is TRBD1 or TRBD2 (5 bases each). The CDR3 has 17 residues. Germline CDR1 and CDR2: DFQATT and SNEGSKA (reference sequence).

The chain combines TRBV5-1 with TRBJ2-7, with D perhaps being TRBD1 or TRBD2 (5 bases each). Germline V gene data show CDR1 as SGHRS and CDR2 as YFSETQ. The CDR3 contains 18 residues. Deletions cut 4 bases from V and 5 bases from J, with 28 bases between. CDR3 sequence: CASSPGRPRLPVRDEQYF. The CDR3 region has the DNA TGCGCCAGCAGCCCGGGACGGCCTAGACTACCCGTACGGGACGAGCAGTACTTC.

Comment on this clonotype: At one boundary the junction diverges from the germline segment, which might be a read error. The chain joins TRBV3-1 to TRBJ2-5, with D tentatively TRBD1 or TRBD2 (5 bases each). The CDR3 has 12 amino acids. Per germline, CDR1 LGHDT and CDR2 YNNKEL (reference sequence). Written as DNA, the CDR3 is TGTGCCAGCAGCCAATCGGGGCGGCGCAGCTTCTTC. The encoded protein is CASSQSGRRSFF.

The chain joins TRBV27 to TRBJ2-7, with TRBD2 as a possible D gene (5 bases). Trimming took off 3 bases at V and 3 bases at J, with 15 bases between the two ends. There are 15 residues in the CDR3. Germline loops: CDR1 MNHEY, CDR2 SMNVEV (reference sequence). In DNA form, the CDR3 reads TGTGCCAGCAGTTTTGCCGAGCGGAAATACTACGAGCAGTACTTC. Residues: CASSFAERKYYEQYF.

This clonotype turned up a few times. The genes are TRBV6-1 and TRBJ1-1; D not resolved. CDR3 length: 15 amino acids. Trimming removed 7 bases from V and 1 base from J, with 16 bases in between. The germline gives CDR1 MNHNS, CDR2 SASEGT. The CDR3 sequence is CASTVTRGSNTEAFF. The CDR3 DNA sequence: TGTGCCAGCACGGTAACCCGAGGGTCGAACACTGAAGCTTTCTTT.

This clonotype has more than one count but fewer than ten. The chain recombines TRBV3-1 with TRBJ2-3; the match to TRBD2 covers 12 bases. The trim removed 3 bases at V and 5 bases at J, leaving 6 bases unmatched. Germline CDR1 and CDR2: LGHDT and YNNKEL (reference sequence). The CDR3 contains 16 residues. The CDR3 region is CASSHGLAGTGDTQYF. CDR3 bases: TGTGCCAGCAGCCATGGACTAGCGGGAACAGGAGATACGCAGTATTTT.

The V and J genes are TRBV6-5 and TRBJ2-7; possibly TRBD2 for D (5 bases). The CDR3 contains 16 residues. V was cut by 4 bases and J by 0 bases, with 16 bases left in between. The germline CDR1 and CDR2 sequences are MNHEY and SVGAGI. CDR3 sequence reads: CASSSIGLASSYEQYF. The CDR3 bases are TGTGCCAGCAGTTCCATTGGACTGGCCAGCTCCTACGAGCAGTACTTC.

This clonotype was recorded once. The V gene is TRBV5-1, the J gene TRBJ1-6, with D unresolved. This CDR3 spans 15 amino acids. Germline V gene data show CDR1 as SGHRS and CDR2 as YFSETQ. Trimming pared 0 bases from V and 8 bases from J, leaving 12 bases between. The CDR3 is CASSLDPGPDSPLHF. The CDR3 DNA reads TGCGCCAGCAGCTTGGATCCAGGACCGGATTCACCCCTCCACTTT.

V and J are TRBV20-1 and TRBJ2-7; 14 positions match TRBD2. After removal of 4 bases from V and 6 bases from J, the junction contained 2 bases not matched to a gene. This CDR3 has 13 amino acids. Germline loops: CDR1 DFQATT, CDR2 SNEGSKA (reference sequence). The CDR3 DNA is TGCAGTGCTATTGGACTAGCGGGAGGCGAGCAGTACTTC. The encoded protein is CSAIGLAGGEQYF.

This clonotype was seen only a few times. The chain combines TRBV29-1 with TRBJ2-1; no definite D call. The CDR3 runs 12 residues. V was trimmed by 6 bases and J by 4 bases, leaving 10 bases between them. Germline V gives CDR1 SQVTM, CDR2 ANQGSEA. CDR3 loop: CSVDGGYNEQFF. The CDR3 nucleotides read TGCAGCGTCGACGGCGGTTACAATGAGCAGTTCTTC.

The rearrangement links TRBV6-1 to TRBJ2-3; 8 bases line up with TRBD1. Germline trimming cut 2 bases from V and 2 bases from J; bases unmatched to any gene: 6. Germline V gene data show CDR1 as MNHNS and CDR2 as SASEGT. CDR3 length: 16 amino acids. The CDR3 is CASSEWQGAHTDTQYF. As DNA, the CDR3 is TGTGCCAGCAGTGAATGGCAGGGGGCCCACACAGATACGCAGTATTTT.

V and J are TRBV4-3 and TRBJ2-2, with 7 bases matching TRBD2. The V and J ends lost 4 bases and 5 bases, in that order; junction bases with no gene match: 13. The CDR3 spans 17 residues. Germline CDR1 is LGHNA and CDR2 is YSLEER. The CDR3 spells CASSPGLTGGGTGELFF. The CDR3 DNA reads TGCGCCAGCAGCCCTGGCCTGACGGGAGGTGGGACCGGGGAGCTGTTTTTT.

This clonotype was detected a few times. This chain links TRBV7-2 with TRBJ2-1; 10 bases map to TRBD2. The CDR3 covers 17 residues. J was trimmed by 5 bases and V by 5 bases; bases with no gene match: 12. Germline V gives CDR1 SGHTA, CDR2 FQGNSA. The CDR3 nucleotides are TGTGCCAGCAGCCGGCGCCTCACTGGACTAGCGGACAATGAGCAGTTCTTC. Its translation is CASSRRLTGLADNEQFF.

The sample holds many counts of this clonotype. This sequence joins TRBV20-1 and TRBJ1-1; D is possibly TRBD1 (6 bases). Germline CDR1 reads DFQATT; CDR2 reads SNEGSKA (reference sequence). The CDR3 length is 15 residues. Trimming shortened V by 6 bases and J by 1 base, and 18 bases separated the two germline ends. The CDR3 loop reads CSAPNGGGQNTEAFF. The CDR3 region has the DNA TGCAGTGCCCCTAACGGGGGCGGGCAGAACACTGAAGCTTTCTTT.

The genes are TRBV7-2 and TRBJ1-5; no definite D call. V was trimmed by 2 bases and J by 7 bases, leaving 12 bases between them. CDR1 and CDR2 (germline): SGHTA, FQGNSA. The CDR3 runs 14 residues. CDR3: CASSLRASGQPQHF. The CDR3 DNA reads TGTGCCAGCAGCTTAAGGGCGTCGGGGCAGCCCCAGCATTTT. Filled out from reference TRBV7-2 and TRBJ1-5, the complete variable domain reads GAGVSQSPSNKVTEKGKDVELRCDPISGHTALYWYRQSLGQGLEFLIYFQGNSAPDKSGLPSDRFSAERTGGSVSTLTIQRTQQEDSAVYLCASSLRASGQPQHFGDGTRLSIL.

The genes are TRBV4-3 and TRBJ2-7; D is tentatively TRBD1 or TRBD2 (5 bases each). CDR1 LGHNA and CDR2 YSLEER come from the germline V gene. V lost 1 base to trimming and J lost 3 bases, with 13 bases between them. The CDR3 totals 15 residues. CDR3 protein: CASSQGRDGNYEQYF. The DNA of the CDR3 is TGCGCCAGCAGCCAAGGCCGGGACGGGAACTACGAGCAGTACTTC.

This clonotype was counted only a few times. The gene calls are TRBV11-1 and TRBJ2-3; TRBD2 agrees at 12 bases. Per the germline V gene, CDR1 is SGHAT and CDR2 is FQDESV (reference sequence). Trimming took 3 bases from V and 5 from J; bases not matched to a gene: 12. This CDR3 has 18 amino acids. The CDR3 loop reads CASSFPPRLAGVVDTQYF. CDR3 DNA sequence: TGTGCCAGCAGCTTCCCACCTCGACTAGCGGGAGTGGTAGATACGCAGTATTTT.

The chain joins TRBV6-1 to TRBJ2-7; no clear D gene. The CDR3 loop spans 14 amino acids. Germline CDR1 MNHNS, CDR2 SASEGT. Trimming cost V 5 bases and J 3 bases, with 14 bases left between them. DNA of the CDR3: TGTGCCAGCAGTCGGACCACCACCAACTACGAGCAGTACTTC. Translation: CASSRTTTNYEQYF.

CDR3 sequence reads: CASSPAGGGYGYTF. CDR3 nucleotides: TGTGCCAGCAGCCCGGCAGGGGGCGGCTATGGCTACACCTTC. The V gene is TRBV5-6, the J gene TRBJ1-2; TRBD1 agrees at 8 bases. The V gene's germline CDR1 is SGHDT and CDR2 YYEEEE. This CDR3 spans 14 amino acids. V lost 4 bases and J lost 4; bases outside the gene matches: 6.

This sequence joins TRBV7-8 and TRBJ2-1; 9 nucleotides line up with TRBD2. Trimming took 4 bases from V and 7 from J; bases not matched to a gene: 11. The germline V gene encodes CDR1 SGHVS and CDR2 FQNEAQ. The CDR3 spans 16 residues. CDR3 DNA sequence: TGTGCCAGCAGCTACGGGGGGGCTAGCGGGATGAATGAGCAGTTCTTC. Translating gives CASSYGGASGMNEQFF.

The chain uses TRBV11-2 and TRBJ2-1; the match to TRBD1 covers 7 bases. CDR3 length: 16 amino acids. With V trimmed by 0 bases and J by 0 bases, 2 bases remained unmatched. The germline V gene encodes CDR1 SGHAT and CDR2 FQNNGV. The CDR3 here is CASSLERGHSYNEQFF. The CDR3 bases are TGTGCCAGCAGCTTAGAGAGGGGGCACTCCTACAATGAGCAGTTCTTC. Complete variable domain (other parts from reference TRBV11-2 and TRBJ2-1): EAGVAQSPRYKIIEKRQSVAFWCNPISGHATLYWYQQILGQGPKLLIQFQNNGVVDDSQLPKDRFSAERLKGVDSTLKIQPAKLEDSAVYLCASSLERGHSYNEQFFGPGTRLTVL.

The V gene is TRBV20-1, the J gene TRBJ2-7; tentative D call: TRBD2 (7 bases). Germline V gives CDR1 DFQATT, CDR2 SNEGSKA (reference sequence). Trimming left V 0 bases short and J 1 base short, with 16 bases between. This CDR3 region has 16 residues. The CDR3: CSARDWGGSRSYEQYF. The DNA for the CDR3 is TGCAGTGCTAGAGATTGGGGGGGCAGCAGGTCCTACGAGCAGTACTTC.

The V gene is TRBV28, the J gene TRBJ1-2; tentatively, D is TRBD1 (5 bases). CDR3 length equals 12 residues. From germline, CDR1 is MDHEN and CDR2 SYDVKM. Trimming took 3 bases from V and 7 from J, leaving 9 bases between them. In DNA, the CDR3 is TGTGCCAGCAGTTTCAGGGTGGGTGGCTACACCTTC. Residues: CASSFRVGGYTF.

This chain joins TRBV20-1 and TRBJ2-1; 14 bases align to TRBD2. The CDR3 covers 15 residues. Germline trimming cut 5 bases from V and 2 bases from J; bases unmatched to any gene: 2. Germline CDR1 is DFQATT and CDR2 is SNEGSKA (reference sequence). The CDR3 DNA sequence: TGCAGTGCTGGACTAGCGGGAGGTCCCTACAATGAGCAGTTCTTC. It encodes CSAGLAGGPYNEQFF.